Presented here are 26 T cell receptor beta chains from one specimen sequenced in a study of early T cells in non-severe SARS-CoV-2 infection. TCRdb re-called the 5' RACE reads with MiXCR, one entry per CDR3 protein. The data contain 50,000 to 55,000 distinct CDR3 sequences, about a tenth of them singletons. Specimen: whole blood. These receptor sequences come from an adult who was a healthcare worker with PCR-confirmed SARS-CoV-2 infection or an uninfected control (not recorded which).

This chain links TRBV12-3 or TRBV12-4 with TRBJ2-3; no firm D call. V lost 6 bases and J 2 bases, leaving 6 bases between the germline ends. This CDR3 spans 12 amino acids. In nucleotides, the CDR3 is TGTGCCAGCAGCCTAAACACAGATACGCAGTATTTT. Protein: CASSLNTDTQYF.

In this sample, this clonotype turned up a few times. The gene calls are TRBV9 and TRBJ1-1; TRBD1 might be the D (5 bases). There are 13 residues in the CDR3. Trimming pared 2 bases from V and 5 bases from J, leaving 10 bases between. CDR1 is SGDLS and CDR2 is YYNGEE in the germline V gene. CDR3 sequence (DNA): TGTGCCAGCAGCGTCCAGGGAGGTACTGAAGCTTTCTTT. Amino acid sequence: CASSVQGGTEAFF. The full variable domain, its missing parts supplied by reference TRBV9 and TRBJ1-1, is DSGVTQTPKHLITATGQRVTLRCSPRSGDLSVYWYQQSLDQGLQFLIQYYNGEERAKGNILERFSAQQFPDLHSELNLSSLELGDSALYFCASSVQGGTEAFFGQGTRLTVV.

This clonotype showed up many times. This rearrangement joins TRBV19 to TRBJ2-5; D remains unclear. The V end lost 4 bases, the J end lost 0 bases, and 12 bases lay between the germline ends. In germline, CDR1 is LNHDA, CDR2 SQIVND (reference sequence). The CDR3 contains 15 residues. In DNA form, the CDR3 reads TGTGCCAGTAGTACTGCTCCGCAGTACCAAGAGACCCAGTACTTC. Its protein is CASSTAPQYQETQYF.

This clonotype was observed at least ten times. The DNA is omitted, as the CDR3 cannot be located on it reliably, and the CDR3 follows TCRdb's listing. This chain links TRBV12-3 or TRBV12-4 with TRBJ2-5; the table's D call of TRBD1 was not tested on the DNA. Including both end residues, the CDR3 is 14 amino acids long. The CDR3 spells CASSSSTGGETQYF.

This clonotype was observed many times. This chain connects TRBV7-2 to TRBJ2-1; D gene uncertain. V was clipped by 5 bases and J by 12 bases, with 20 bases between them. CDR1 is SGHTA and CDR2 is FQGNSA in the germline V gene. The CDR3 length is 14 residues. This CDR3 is CASSPLTWKTAQFF. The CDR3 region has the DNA TGTGCCAGCAGCCCCTTGACATGGAAGACTGCGCAGTTCTTC.

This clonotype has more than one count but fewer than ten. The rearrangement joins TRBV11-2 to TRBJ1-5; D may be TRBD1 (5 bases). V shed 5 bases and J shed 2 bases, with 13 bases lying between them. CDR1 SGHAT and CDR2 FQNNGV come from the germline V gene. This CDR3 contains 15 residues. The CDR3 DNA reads TGTGCCAGCAGCCTCCAGGTAGGGGGCAATCAGCCCCAGCATTTT. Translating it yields CASSLQVGGNQPQHF.

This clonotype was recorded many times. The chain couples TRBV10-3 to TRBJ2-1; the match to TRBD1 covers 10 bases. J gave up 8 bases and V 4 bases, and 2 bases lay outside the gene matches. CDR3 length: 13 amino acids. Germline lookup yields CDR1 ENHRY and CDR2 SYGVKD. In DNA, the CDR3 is TGTGCCATCAGTGGGGACAGGGGCCATGAGCAGTTCTTC. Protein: CAISGDRGHEQFF.

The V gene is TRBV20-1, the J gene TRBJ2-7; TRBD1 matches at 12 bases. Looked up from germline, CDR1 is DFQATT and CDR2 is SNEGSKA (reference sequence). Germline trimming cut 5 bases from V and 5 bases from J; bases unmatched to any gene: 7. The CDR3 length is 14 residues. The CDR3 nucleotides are TGCAGTGCTGCTTGGGACAGGGGGCGACACGAGCAGTACTTC. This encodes CSAAWDRGRHEQYF.

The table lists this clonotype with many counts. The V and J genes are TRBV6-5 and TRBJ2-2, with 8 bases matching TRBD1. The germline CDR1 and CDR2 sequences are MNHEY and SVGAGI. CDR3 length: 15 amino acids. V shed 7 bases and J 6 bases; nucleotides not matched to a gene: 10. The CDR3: CASTFSGGRAGELFF. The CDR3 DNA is TGTGCCAGCACCTTTTCAGGGGGCCGAGCCGGGGAGCTGTTTTTT.

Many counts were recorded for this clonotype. Here the CDR3 DNA reads TGTGCCTCACGGGGACATCCTAACTATGGCTACACCTTC. Translation: CASRGHPNYGYTF. V usage is TRBV5-5 and J usage is TRBJ1-2, with D possibly matching TRBD1 (6 bases). Germline V CDR1 and CDR2: SGHKS, YYEKEE (reference sequence). With 10 bases removed from V and 0 bases from J, the gap between germline ends came to 13 bases. This CDR3 has 13 amino acids.

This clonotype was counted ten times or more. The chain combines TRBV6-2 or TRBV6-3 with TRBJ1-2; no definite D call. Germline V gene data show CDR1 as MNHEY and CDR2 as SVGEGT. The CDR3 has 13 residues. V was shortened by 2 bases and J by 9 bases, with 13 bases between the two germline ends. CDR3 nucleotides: TGTGCCAGCAGTTACGATGTGGGAGGCAGCTACACCTTC. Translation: CASSYDVGGSYTF.

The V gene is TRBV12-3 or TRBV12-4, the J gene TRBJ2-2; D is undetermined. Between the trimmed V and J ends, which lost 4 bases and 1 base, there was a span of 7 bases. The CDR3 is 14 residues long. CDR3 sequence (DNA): TGTGCCAGCAGTTATCGGTGGAACACCGGGGAGCTGTTTTTT. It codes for CASSYRWNTGELFF.

The CDR3 bases are TGCAGCGGTAGCCTGGCTTCCGAGCAGTACTTC. Residues: CSGSLASEQYF. The rearrangement joins TRBV20-1 to TRBJ2-7; no clear D. Per germline, CDR1 DFQATT and CDR2 SNEGSKA (reference sequence). CDR3 length: 11 residues.

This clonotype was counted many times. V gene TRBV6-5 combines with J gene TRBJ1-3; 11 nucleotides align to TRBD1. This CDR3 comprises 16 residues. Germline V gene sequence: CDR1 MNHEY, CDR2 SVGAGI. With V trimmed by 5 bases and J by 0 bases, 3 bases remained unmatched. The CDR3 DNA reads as TGTGCCAGCAGTCACGGACAGGGGGCCTCTGGAAACACCATATATTTT. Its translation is CASSHGQGASGNTIYF.

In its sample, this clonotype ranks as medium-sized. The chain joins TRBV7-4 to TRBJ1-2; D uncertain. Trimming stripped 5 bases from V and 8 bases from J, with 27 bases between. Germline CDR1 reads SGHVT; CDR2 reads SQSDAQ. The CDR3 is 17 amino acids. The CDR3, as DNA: TGTGCCAGCAGCCCCGCCTCCTCCCCCCCCAAAATGTGGGGCTACACCTTC. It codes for CASSPASSPPKMWGYTF.

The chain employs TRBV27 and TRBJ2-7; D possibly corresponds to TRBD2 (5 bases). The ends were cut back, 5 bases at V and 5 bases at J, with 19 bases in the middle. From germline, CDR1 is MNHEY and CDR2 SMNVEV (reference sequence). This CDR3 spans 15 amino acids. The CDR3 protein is CASSPRPPRADEQYF. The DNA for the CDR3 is TGTGCCAGCAGTCCCCGGCCCCCCCGAGCGGACGAGCAGTACTTC.

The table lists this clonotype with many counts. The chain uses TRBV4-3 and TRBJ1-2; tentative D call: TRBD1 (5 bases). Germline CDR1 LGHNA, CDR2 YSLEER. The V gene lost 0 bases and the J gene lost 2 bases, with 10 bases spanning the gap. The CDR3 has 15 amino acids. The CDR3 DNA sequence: TGCGCCAGCAGCCAAGAGGCAGGGTCAAACTATGGCTACACCTTC. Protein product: CASSQEAGSNYGYTF.

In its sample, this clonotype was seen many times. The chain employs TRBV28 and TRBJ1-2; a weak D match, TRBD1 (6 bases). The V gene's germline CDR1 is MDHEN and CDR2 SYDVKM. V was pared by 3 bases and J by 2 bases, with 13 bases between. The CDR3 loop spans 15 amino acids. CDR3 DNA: TGTGCCAGCAGTTTCGGATTCGGACAGAACTATGGCTACACCTTC. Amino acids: CASSFGFGQNYGYTF.

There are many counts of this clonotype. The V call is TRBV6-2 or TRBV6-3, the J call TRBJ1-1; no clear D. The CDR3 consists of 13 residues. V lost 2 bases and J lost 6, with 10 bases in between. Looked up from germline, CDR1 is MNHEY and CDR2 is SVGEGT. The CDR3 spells CASSYEVRAEAFF. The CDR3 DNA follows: TGTGCCAGCAGTTACGAGGTTAGAGCTGAAGCTTTCTTT.

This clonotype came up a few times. As DNA, the CDR3 is TGTGCCAGCAGTTCCCCGGGACAGGGATCCGGGTACAATGAGCAGTTCTTC. Protein: CASSSPGQGSGYNEQFF. The genes are TRBV6-2 or TRBV6-3 and TRBJ2-1; 9 nucleotides align to TRBD1. The junction had 11 bases not matched to a gene; V was cut back by 4 bases and J by 4 bases. The CDR3 totals 17 residues. CDR1 and CDR2 from the germline V gene are MNHEY and SVGEGT.

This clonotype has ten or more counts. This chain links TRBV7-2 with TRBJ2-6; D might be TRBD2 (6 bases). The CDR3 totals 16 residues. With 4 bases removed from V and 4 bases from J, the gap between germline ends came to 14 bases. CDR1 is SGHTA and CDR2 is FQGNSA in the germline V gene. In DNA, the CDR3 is TGTGCCAGCAGCTGGGCGGGGATAGGCGGGGCCAACGTCCTGACTTTC. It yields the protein CASSWAGIGGANVLTF. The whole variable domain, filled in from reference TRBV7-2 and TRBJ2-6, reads GAGVSQSPSNKVTEKGKDVELRCDPISGHTALYWYRQSLGQGLEFLIYFQGNSAPDKSGLPSDRFSAERTGGSVSTLTIQRTQQEDSAVYLCASSWAGIGGANVLTFGAGSRLTVL.

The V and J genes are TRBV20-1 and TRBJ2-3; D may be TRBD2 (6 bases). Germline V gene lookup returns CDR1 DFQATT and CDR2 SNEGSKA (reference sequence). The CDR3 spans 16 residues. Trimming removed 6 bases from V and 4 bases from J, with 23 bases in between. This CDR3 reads CSASAGASLVADTQYF. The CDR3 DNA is TGCAGTGCCTCAGCGGGTGCTTCTCTCGTTGCAGATACGCAGTATTTT.

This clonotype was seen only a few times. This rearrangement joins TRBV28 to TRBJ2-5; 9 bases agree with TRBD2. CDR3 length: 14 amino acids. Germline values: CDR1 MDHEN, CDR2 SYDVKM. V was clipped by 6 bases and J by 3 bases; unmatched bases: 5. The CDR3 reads CASREGGREETQYF. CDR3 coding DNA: TGTGCCAGCAGAGAAGGCGGGAGGGAAGAGACCCAGTACTTC.

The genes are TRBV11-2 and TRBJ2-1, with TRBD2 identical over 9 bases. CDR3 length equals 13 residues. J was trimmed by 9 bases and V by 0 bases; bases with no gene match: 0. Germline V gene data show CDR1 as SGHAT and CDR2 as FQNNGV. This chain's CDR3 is CASSLEAGGEQFF. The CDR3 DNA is TGTGCCAGCAGCTTAGAAGCGGGAGGTGAGCAGTTCTTC.

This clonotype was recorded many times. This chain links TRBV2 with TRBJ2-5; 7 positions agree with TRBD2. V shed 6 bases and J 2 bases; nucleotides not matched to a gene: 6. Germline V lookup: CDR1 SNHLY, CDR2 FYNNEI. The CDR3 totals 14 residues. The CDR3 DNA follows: TGTGCCAGCAGGCTAGCGGCCCGACAAGAGACCCAGTACTTC. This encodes CASRLAARQETQYF.

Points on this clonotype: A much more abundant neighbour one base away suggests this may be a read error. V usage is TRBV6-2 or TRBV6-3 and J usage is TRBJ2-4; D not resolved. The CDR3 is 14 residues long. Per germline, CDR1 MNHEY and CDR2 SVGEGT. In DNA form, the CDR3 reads TGTGCCGGCAGTTACAACGGTCAGTTAAACATTCAGTACTTC. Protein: CAGSYNGQLNIQYF.